This passage covers 29 T cell receptor beta chains from one sample sequenced in a study of neurological immune-mediated disorders. MiXCR was run by TCRdb on the 5' RACE reads, yielding one entry per CDR3 protein. The table lists 60,000 to 85,000 distinct CDR3 sequences, around 5.5% of them singletons, with 7.4% in the top ten. The sequencing sample was made of PBMCs. The receptors stem from a man aged 18 to 30 with multiple sclerosis.

This clonotype was seen ten or more times. The J gene is TRBJ2-7, the V gene TRBV7-8; D possibly matches TRBD1 or TRBD2 (5 bases each). CDR1 is SGHVS, CDR2 FQNEAQ, per germline. This CDR3 spans 15 amino acids. Between the trimmed V and J ends, which lost 0 bases and 0 bases, there was a span of 9 bases. This CDR3 reads CASSLAEGTSYEQYF. DNA for the CDR3: TGTGCCAGCAGCTTAGCCGAGGGGACCTCCTACGAGCAGTACTTC.

This clonotype has a count of ten or more. The CDR3 coding sequence is TGCAGTGCTAGAGATCTGGGACCCATGGGTGAAAAACTGTTTTTT. This translates into CSARDLGPMGEKLFF. The chain combines TRBV20-1 with TRBJ1-4, with D perhaps matching TRBD1 (5 bases). Trimming cost V 0 bases and J 7 bases, with 15 bases left between them. There are 15 residues in the CDR3. The germline V gene encodes CDR1 DFQATT and CDR2 SNEGSKA (reference sequence).

There are many counts of this clonotype. The gene calls are TRBV20-1 and TRBJ2-7; no clear D. V was trimmed by 0 bases and J by 2 bases, leaving 8 bases between them. The germline CDR1 and CDR2 sequences are DFQATT and SNEGSKA (reference sequence). This CDR3 comprises 13 residues. This CDR3 reads CSARDSATYEQYF. The CDR3 bases are TGCAGTGCTAGAGATTCCGCTACCTACGAGCAGTACTTC.

This clonotype was detected ten times or more. CDR3 bases: TGTGCCAGCAGCCAAGATGCCGCCAATCAGCCCCAGCATTTT. Translating it yields CASSQDAANQPQHF. The genes are TRBV14 and TRBJ1-5; no reliable D call. CDR3 length: 14 amino acids. Germline CDR1 is SGHDN and CDR2 is FVKESK. V lost 0 bases, J lost 3 bases, and 6 bases lay in between.

This clonotype has at least ten counts. The chain employs TRBV10-3 and TRBJ2-1; a weak D match, TRBD2 (5 bases). The CDR3 runs to 15 residues. Trimming left V 6 bases short and J 9 bases short, with 21 bases between. Germline values: CDR1 ENHRY, CDR2 SYGVKD. CDR3 in DNA: TGTGCCATCAGCCTCGGCCTAGCCGGGGTGAGTGAGCAGTTCTTC. Translation gives CAISLGLAGVSEQFF.

This clonotype was observed at least ten times. This chain connects TRBV20-1 to TRBJ2-1; possibly TRBD1 for D (5 bases). The CDR3 totals 13 residues. V was cut by 3 bases and J by 6 bases, with 12 bases left in between. Germline CDR1 and CDR2: DFQATT and SNEGSKA (reference sequence). CDR3 DNA: TGCAGTGCTAGGGGTTCAGGGCTCAATGAGCAGTTCTTC. It is translated as CSARGSGLNEQFF.

This clonotype appeared many times. The chain carries TRBV9 and TRBJ2-1; tentatively, D is TRBD2 (7 bases). Germline-derived CDR1 and CDR2 are SGDLS and YYNGEE. This CDR3 is built from 15 residues. V was pared by 0 bases and J by 6 bases, with 13 bases between. The CDR3 bases are TGTGCCAGCAGCGTAGGGTGGGGGGGCGTCAATGAGCAGTTCTTC. This sequence encodes CASSVGWGGVNEQFF.

This clonotype was recorded at least ten times. The chain has TRBV3-1 and TRBJ2-2; TRBD1 matches 9 bases. Germline-derived CDR1 and CDR2 are LGHDT and YNNKEL (reference sequence). With 6 bases clipped from V and 4 bases from J, the junction kept 12 bases outside the gene matches. The CDR3 extends over 17 amino acids. DNA of the CDR3: TGTGCCAGCAGGGCCCCCCCCGGGACAGGGAGCACCGGGGAGCTGTTTTTT. It translates to CASRAPPGTGSTGELFF.

This clonotype was counted many times. The rearrangement joins TRBV7-2 to TRBJ2-7; D ambiguous. This CDR3 has 12 residues. Germline V gene data show CDR1 as SGHTA and CDR2 as FQGNSA. V shed 1 base and J shed 7 bases, with 8 bases lying between them. The CDR3: CASSLVPTEQYF. DNA of the CDR3: TGTGCCAGCAGCTTAGTACCGACAGAGCAGTACTTC.

This clonotype was recorded many times. The V gene is TRBV19, the J gene TRBJ1-2, with 8 nucleotides matching TRBD1. J gave up 5 bases and V 5 bases, and 4 bases lay outside the gene matches. CDR3 length: 13 amino acids. Germline V CDR1 and CDR2: LNHDA, SQIVND (reference sequence). Written as DNA, the CDR3 is TGTGCCAGTAGTCCGTGGACAGGGTATGGCTACACCTTC. This sequence encodes CASSPWTGYGYTF.

This clonotype has at least ten counts. CDR3 sequence: CASSPGRGGSAGELFF. The CDR3 region has the DNA TGTGCCAGCAGCCCAGGCAGGGGCGGGTCGGCCGGGGAGCTGTTTTTT. The chain carries TRBV5-6 and TRBJ2-2; possibly TRBD1 for D (6 bases). Trimming cost V 4 bases and J 6 bases, with 19 bases left between them. CDR3 size: 16 residues. Germline V gene lookup returns CDR1 SGHDT and CDR2 YYEEEE.

In this sample, this clonotype turned up many times. CDR3 in amino acids: CASSPVTNIQYF. CDR3 nucleotide sequence: TGTGCCAGCAGCCCTGTTACCAACATTCAGTACTTC. The chain uses TRBV7-9 and TRBJ2-4; D remains ambiguous. The V gene lost 5 bases and the J gene lost 7 bases, with 9 bases spanning the gap. The CDR3 has 12 residues. Germline lookup yields CDR1 SEHNR and CDR2 FQNEAQ (reference sequence).

The sample holds many counts of this clonotype. This chain uses TRBV9 with TRBJ2-7, with D unclear. The CDR3 extends over 15 amino acids. Per the germline V gene, CDR1 is SGDLS and CDR2 is YYNGEE. Between the trimmed V and J ends, which lost 0 bases and 2 bases, there was a span of 12 bases. The CDR3 sequence is CASSVDNRGTYEQYF. The CDR3 region has the DNA TGTGCCAGCAGCGTAGACAATCGAGGAACCTACGAGCAGTACTTC.

This clonotype was seen at least ten times. The V and J genes are TRBV5-1 and TRBJ2-3; no clear D. V was shortened by 2 bases and J by 1 base, with 11 bases between the two germline ends. The germline V gene has CDR1 SGHRS and CDR2 YFSETQ. This CDR3 has 15 residues. The CDR3 loop reads CASSFGLVGTDTQYF. In DNA, the CDR3 is TGCGCCAGCAGCTTTGGCCTAGTTGGCACAGATACGCAGTATTTT.

This clonotype occurred a few times. This chain joins TRBV20-1 and TRBJ2-7; tentatively, D is TRBD1 (6 bases). The CDR3 runs to 15 residues. The ends were cut back, 6 bases at V and 0 bases at J, with 18 bases in the middle. Per the germline V gene, CDR1 is DFQATT and CDR2 is SNEGSKA (reference sequence). The DNA for the CDR3 is TGCAGTGCCCTGGGGGCCCACATTGACTCCTACGAGCAGTACTTC. Amino acids: CSALGAHIDSYEQYF.

This clonotype showed up many times. J is TRBJ2-2 and V is TRBV4-3; D might be TRBD2 (6 bases). CDR3 length: 15 amino acids. V was cut by 0 bases and J by 4 bases, with 9 bases left in between. Germline values: CDR1 LGHNA, CDR2 YSLEER. CDR3 coding DNA: TGCGCCAGCAGCCAAGAACTAGCTCGCACCGGGGAGCTGTTTTTT. Translated, it gives CASSQELARTGELFF.

This clonotype was seen ten or more times. This sequence joins TRBV5-1 and TRBJ2-7, with 7 bases lining up with TRBD2. The CDR3 loop spans 15 amino acids. The germline V gene has CDR1 SGHRS and CDR2 YFSETQ. V shed 4 bases and J 4 bases; nucleotides not matched to a gene: 11. CDR3 protein: CASSLGRVRLYEQYF. In DNA form, the CDR3 reads TGCGCCAGCAGCCTAGGGAGGGTGAGACTGTACGAGCAGTACTTC. Full variable domain (remainder filled in from reference TRBV5-1 and TRBJ2-7): KAGVTQTPRYLIKTRGQQVTLSCSPISGHRSVSWYQQTPGQGLQFLFEYFSETQRNKGNFPGRFSGRQFSNSRSEMNVSTLELGDSALYLCASSLGRVRLYEQYFGPGTRLTVT.

At least ten counts were recorded for this clonotype. This sequence joins TRBV7-3 and TRBJ2-1, with 8 nucleotides matching TRBD2. The ends lost 5 bases at V and 0 bases at J; junction bases unmatched: 6. Germline V gene data show CDR1 as SGHTA and CDR2 as FQGTGA. The CDR3 extends over 16 amino acids. Here the CDR3 DNA reads TGTGCCAGCAGCAAAATAGCGGGGAGCTCCTACAATGAGCAGTTCTTC. It encodes CASSKIAGSSYNEQFF.

This clonotype showed up many times. V usage is TRBV7-2 and J usage is TRBJ1-5, with 7 bases that match TRBD1. The J segment lost 7 bases and the V segment lost 5 bases, leaving 14 bases of the junction unmatched. From germline, CDR1 is SGHTA and CDR2 FQGNSA. This CDR3 is built from 16 residues. CDR3 coding DNA: TGTGCCAGCAGCGCACCGGGACAGCCCGGCGGGCAGCCCCAGCATTTT. Translated: CASSAPGQPGGQPQHF.

This clonotype was recorded at least ten times. The chain joins TRBV20-1 to TRBJ1-6; D might be TRBD1 (6 bases). The CDR3 spans 13 residues. Trimming took off 6 bases at V and 8 bases at J, with 14 bases between the two ends. Germline CDR1 and CDR2: DFQATT and SNEGSKA (reference sequence). CDR3 nucleotides: TGCAGTGCGTCACAGGGTCGGGATTCACCCCTCCACTTT. Translated, it gives CSASQGRDSPLHF.

In its sample, this clonotype was seen many times. V gene TRBV3-1 combines with J gene TRBJ2-2, with 14 bases matching TRBD2. The germline CDR1 and CDR2 sequences are LGHDT and YNNKEL (reference sequence). The trim removed 5 bases at V and 5 bases at J, leaving 4 bases unmatched. The CDR3 covers 16 residues. The DNA of the CDR3 is TGTGCCAGCAGCTGGGGACTAGCGGGGGTAACCGGGGAGCTGTTTTTT. Protein product: CASSWGLAGVTGELFF.

Ten or more counts support this clonotype. This chain uses TRBV5-1 with TRBJ2-1, with D maybe TRBD1 (6 bases). V was clipped by 4 bases and J by 0 bases, with 11 bases between them. The CDR3 is 15 residues long. CDR1 SGHRS and CDR2 YFSETQ come from the germline V gene. The CDR3 region is CASSQSRGSYNEQFF. CDR3 bases: TGCGCCAGCAGCCAATCCAGGGGCTCCTACAATGAGCAGTTCTTC.

This clonotype was detected ten times or more. The V and J genes are TRBV20-1 and TRBJ2-3; D is unresolved. The CDR3 totals 13 residues. V was trimmed by 2 bases and J by 1 base, leaving 7 bases between them. Germline CDR1 reads DFQATT; CDR2 reads SNEGSKA (reference sequence). CDR3 amino acids: CSARNSGTDTQYF. CDR3 coding DNA: TGCAGTGCTAGAAACAGCGGCACAGATACGCAGTATTTT.

This clonotype was recorded many times. The chain employs TRBV12-3 or TRBV12-4 and TRBJ2-3, with 8 bases lining up with TRBD1. J gave up 1 base and V 6 bases, and 3 bases lay outside the gene matches. This CDR3 has 14 amino acids. The CDR3 here is CASSDRGRTDTQYF. The CDR3 nucleotides read TGTGCCAGCAGCGACAGGGGTCGCACAGATACGCAGTATTTT.

This clonotype was picked up many times. CDR3 residues: CASSSDRSISVDEQFF. The DNA of the CDR3 is TGCGCCAGCAGCTCGGATAGGAGTATTTCGGTTGATGAGCAGTTCTTC. The chain is built from TRBV5-1 and TRBJ2-1; D is uncertain. V shed 3 bases and J shed 8 bases, with 21 bases lying between them. The CDR3 has 16 residues. Germline V lookup: CDR1 SGHRS, CDR2 YFSETQ.

Concerning this clonotype: This sequence may be a read error, since a much larger clone differs from it by one base. The gene calls are TRBV7-7 and TRBJ2-3; D may be TRBD1 (5 bases). Germline CDR1 is SSHAT and CDR2 is FNYEAQ (reference sequence). The CDR3 consists of 15 residues. The CDR3 sequence: CASSLGLISTDTQYF. The CDR3 DNA reads as TGTGCTAGCAGCTTGGGGCTCATTAGCACAGATACGCAGTATTTT.

This clonotype was seen at least ten times. This rearrangement joins TRBV12-3 or TRBV12-4 to TRBJ2-5, with TRBD1 matching over 7 bases. The V gene end was trimmed by 6 bases and the J gene end by 3 bases; junction bases not matched to a gene: 10. The CDR3 loop spans 15 amino acids. The CDR3 protein is CASRGRVRGKETQYF. The CDR3, as DNA: TGTGCCAGCAGGGGGCGGGTCAGGGGGAAAGAGACCCAGTACTTC.

This clonotype was recorded many times. V gene TRBV5-1 combines with J gene TRBJ1-1; weak D call: TRBD1 (5 bases). The V end was cut by 4 bases, the J end by 0 bases, with 13 bases between. Per germline, CDR1 SGHRS and CDR2 YFSETQ. CDR3 length: 15 amino acids. In DNA form, the CDR3 reads TGCGCCAGCAGCAGTACAGGTCCCATGAACACTGAAGCTTTCTTT. It translates to CASSSTGPMNTEAFF.

This clonotype was picked up many times. This chain links TRBV20-1 with TRBJ2-3, with 7 bases that match TRBD2. Looked up from germline, CDR1 is DFQATT and CDR2 is SNEGSKA (reference sequence). The CDR3 runs to 14 residues. Trimming removed 4 bases from V and 1 base from J; junction bases left unmatched: 5. The chain's CDR3 is CSAKAGLGTDTQYF. The CDR3, as DNA: TGCAGTGCTAAAGCGGGGTTGGGCACAGATACGCAGTATTTT.